One sample yielded the 9 T cell receptor beta chains listed below, sequenced in a study of T cell responses to AZD1222 COVID-19 vaccine. Clones were sequenced by immunoSEQ multiplex PCR, and TCRdb holds only the in-frame ones, with some missing. Of 100,000 to 150,000 clones detected, around 90% appear once; the ten largest clones hold 1.1%. The specimen was peripheral blood, collected 28 days after the second AZD1222 dose. These receptors originate from an adult who received the AZD1222 COVID-19 vaccine.

This clone was seen a few times. The chain recombines TRBV10-3 with TRBJ2-3; the D gene is possibly TRBD1 (5 bases). The CDR3 spans 14 residues. Germline CDR1 is ENHRY and CDR2 is SYGVKD. V lost 3 bases and J 0 bases, leaving 7 bases between the germline ends. CDR3 sequence (DNA): TGTGCCATCAGTGAAACAGGCAGCACAGATACGCAGTATTTT. Amino acid sequence: CAISETGSTDTQYF.

The chain combines TRBV3-1 (or the pseudogene TRBV3-2) with TRBJ2-3; the match to TRBD2 covers 12 bases. V shed 4 bases, J shed 3 bases, and the junction held 8 bases outside the gene matches. There are 17 residues in the CDR3. Germline CDR1 LGHDT, CDR2 YNNKEL (reference sequence). The CDR3 DNA is TGTGCCAGCAGCCTGACTAGCGGGAGATCTGAAACAGATACGCAGTATTTT. Its translation is CASSLTSGRSETDTQYF.

The gene calls are TRBV11-3 and TRBJ2-7, with 7 bases that match TRBD1. The trim removed 1 base at V and 2 bases at J, leaving 5 bases unmatched. CDR3 length: 15 residues. Germline values: CDR1 SGHNT, CDR2 YENEEA. CDR3 nucleotide sequence: TGTGCCAGCAGCTTAGTTGGGACAGATCCCTACGAGCAGTACTTC. Encoded protein: CASSLVGTDPYEQYF. The entire variable domain, with the rest obtained from reference TRBV11-3 and TRBJ2-7, is as follows: EAGVVQSPRYKIIEKKQPVAFWCNPISGHNTLYWYLQNLGQGPELLIRYENEEAVDDSQLPKDRFSAERLKGVDSTLKIQPAELGDSAVYLCASSLVGTDPYEQYFGPGTRLTVT.

This clone was found a few times. The chain joins TRBV7-3 to TRBJ2-7, with TRBD2 identical over 8 bases. The germline CDR1 and CDR2 sequences are SGHTA and FQGTGA. The CDR3 is 15 amino acids. The ends lost 2 bases at V and 0 bases at J; junction bases unmatched: 3. The CDR3 loop is CASSLAGTSSYEQYF. DNA of the CDR3: TGTGCCAGCAGCTTAGCCGGGACTAGCTCCTACGAGCAGTACTTC.

This clone was picked up one time. The chain employs TRBV19 and TRBJ2-2; D possibly corresponds to TRBD2 (6 bases). CDR1 is LNHDA and CDR2 is SQIVND in the germline V gene (reference sequence). V lost 3 bases and J lost 2, with 10 bases in between. CDR3 size: 15 residues. CDR3: CASSMISGNTGELFF. DNA of the CDR3: TGTGCCAGTAGTATGATTAGCGGAAACACCGGGGAGCTGTTTTTT.

The chain employs TRBV6-1 and TRBJ1-3, with TRBD1 identical over 10 bases. Germline V gives CDR1 MNHNS, CDR2 SASEGT. The CDR3 spans 16 residues. Unmatched junction bases numbered 6, after V lost 2 bases and J lost 5 bases. CDR3 residues: CASSEPPGQGRNTIYF. The DNA of the CDR3 is TGTGCCAGCAGTGAACCGCCGGGACAGGGGCGAAACACCATATATTTT.

The J gene is TRBJ2-7, the V gene TRBV7-2, with D perhaps TRBD1 or TRBD2 (6 bases each). The CDR3 contains 15 residues. Germline values: CDR1 SGHTA, CDR2 FQGNSA. The germline V and J ends were trimmed by 1 base and 2 bases, with 12 bases remaining between them. In DNA, the CDR3 is TGTGCCAGCAGCTTAGGGGGGGCCAATCCCTACGAGCAGTACTTC. Its protein is CASSLGGANPYEQYF.

The chain couples TRBV5-1 to TRBJ1-6; TRBD1 matches 9 bases. CDR3 length: 15 amino acids. The J segment lost 5 bases and the V segment lost 2 bases, leaving 2 bases of the junction unmatched. CDR1 SGHRS and CDR2 YFSETQ come from the germline V gene. The CDR3 DNA sequence: TGCGCCAGCAGCTTCCGGGACAGGGATAATTCACCCCTCCACTTT. It specifies CASSFRDRDNSPLHF.

V usage is TRBV5-6 and J usage is TRBJ2-1; D gene unclear. Trimming cost V 5 bases and J 2 bases, with 8 bases left between them. The CDR3 spans 13 residues. The germline CDR1 and CDR2 sequences are SGHDT and YYEEEE. The CDR3 sequence is CASSSVAYNEQFF. CDR3 DNA: TGTGCCAGCAGTTCGGTAGCCTACAATGAGCAGTTCTTC.